This T cell receptor (beta chain) stems from a study of cytomegalovirus exposure and HLA in healthy donors. Study-wide results and caveats: Cytomegalovirus association was assigned to approximately 160 TCR beta chains.

The table came from immunoSEQ multiplex PCR; TCRdb's copy has only in-frame clones and leaves some out. The sample shows about 170,000 clones, 86% of them seen only once. In the case of this clone: Its target is not known.

Germline CDR1 reads MNHEY; CDR2 reads SMNVEV (reference sequence). The CDR3 has 15 residues. Trimming cost V 0 bases and J 3 bases, with 10 bases left between them. The sequence was obtained from a woman under 40 in good health and CMV-seronegative. The sequencing sample was made of PBMCs. The rearrangement links TRBV27 to TRBJ2-3; D not resolved. In nucleotides, the CDR3 is TGTGCCAGCAGTTTATCGCGGCTAGATACAGATACGCAGTATTTT. It translates to CASSLSRLDTDTQYF.